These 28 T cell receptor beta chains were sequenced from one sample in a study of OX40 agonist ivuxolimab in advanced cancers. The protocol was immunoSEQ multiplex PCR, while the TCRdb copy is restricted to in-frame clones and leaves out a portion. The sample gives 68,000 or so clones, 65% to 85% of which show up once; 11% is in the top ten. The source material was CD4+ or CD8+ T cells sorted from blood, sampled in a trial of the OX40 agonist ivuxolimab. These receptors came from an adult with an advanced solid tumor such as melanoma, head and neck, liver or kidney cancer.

The CDR3 DNA reads as TGTGCCAGCAGTGAAGTATGGGGGACAGGGGGCGATTTAAATGAGCAGTTCTTC. Translation: CASSEVWGTGGDLNEQFF. The chain employs TRBV6-1 and TRBJ2-1; 12 nucleotides agree with TRBD1. J lost 7 bases, V lost 1 base, and 11 bases had no gene match. CDR1 MNHNS and CDR2 SASEGT come from the germline V gene. The CDR3 has 18 residues.

CDR3 in DNA: TGTGCCAGCAGCCTACCACTAGTGCGGGAGCTGTTTTTT. It specifies CASSLPLVRELFF. This chain joins TRBV5-6 and TRBJ2-2, with D tentatively TRBD2 (5 bases). The CDR3 spans 13 residues. V lost 4 bases to trimming and J lost 9 bases, with 13 bases between them. From germline, CDR1 is SGHDT and CDR2 YYEEEE.

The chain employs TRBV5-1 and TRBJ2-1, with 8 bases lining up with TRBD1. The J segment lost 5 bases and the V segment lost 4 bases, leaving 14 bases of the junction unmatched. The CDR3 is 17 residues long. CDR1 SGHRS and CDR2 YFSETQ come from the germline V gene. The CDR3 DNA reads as TGCGCCAGCAGCCCTATAACCGGCAGGGGGCCTAACAATGAGCAGTTCTTC. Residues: CASSPITGRGPNNEQFF.

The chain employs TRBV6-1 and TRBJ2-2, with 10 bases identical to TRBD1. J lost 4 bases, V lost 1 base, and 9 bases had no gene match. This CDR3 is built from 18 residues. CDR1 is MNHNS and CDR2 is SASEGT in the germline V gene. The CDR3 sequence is CASSEDRARTGGTGELFF. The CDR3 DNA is TGTGCCAGCAGTGAAGATCGCGCAAGGACAGGGGGCACCGGGGAGCTGTTTTTT.

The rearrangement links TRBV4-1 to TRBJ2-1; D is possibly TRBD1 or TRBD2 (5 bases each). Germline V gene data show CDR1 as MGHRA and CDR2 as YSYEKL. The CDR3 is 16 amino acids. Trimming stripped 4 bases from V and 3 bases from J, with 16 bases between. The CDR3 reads CASSRSEGPNYNEQFF. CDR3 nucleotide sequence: TGCGCCAGCAGCCGATCAGAGGGACCCAACTACAATGAGCAGTTCTTC.

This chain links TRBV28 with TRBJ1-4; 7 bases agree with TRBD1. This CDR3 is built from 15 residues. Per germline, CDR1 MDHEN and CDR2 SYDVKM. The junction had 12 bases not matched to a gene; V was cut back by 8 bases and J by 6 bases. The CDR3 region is CASRSGTERYEKLFF. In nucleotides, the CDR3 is TGTGCCAGCCGTTCCGGGACAGAACGTTATGAAAAACTGTTTTTT.

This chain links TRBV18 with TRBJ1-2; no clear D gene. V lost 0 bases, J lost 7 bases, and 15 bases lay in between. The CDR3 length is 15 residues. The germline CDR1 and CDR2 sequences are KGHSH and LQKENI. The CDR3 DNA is TGTGCCAGCTCACCACCCTCGGGGTCTTCCCTTGGCTACACCTTC. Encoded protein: CASSPPSGSSLGYTF.

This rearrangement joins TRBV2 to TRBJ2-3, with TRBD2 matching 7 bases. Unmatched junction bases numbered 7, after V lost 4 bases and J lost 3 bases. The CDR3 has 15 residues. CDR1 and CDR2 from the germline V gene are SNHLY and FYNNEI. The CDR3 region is CASSVWGGGTDTQYF. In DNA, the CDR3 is TGTGCCAGCAGTGTCTGGGGGGGTGGGACAGATACGCAGTATTTT.

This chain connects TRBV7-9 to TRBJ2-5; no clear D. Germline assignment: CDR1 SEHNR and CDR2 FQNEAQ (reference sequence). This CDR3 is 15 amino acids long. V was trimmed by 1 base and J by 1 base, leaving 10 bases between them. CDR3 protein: CASSLEAEPQETQYF. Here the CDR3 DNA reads TGTGCCAGCAGCTTAGAGGCGGAACCCCAAGAGACCCAGTACTTC.

This chain's CDR3 is CASSLAHQGKTYTQYF. CDR3 in DNA: TGTGCCAGCAGCTTAGCGCATCAGGGCAAGACGTATACGCAGTATTTT. This chain connects TRBV7-2 to TRBJ2-3; D is perhaps TRBD1 (5 bases). V gave up 0 bases and J gave up 7 bases, with 17 bases separating them. Germline values: CDR1 SGHTA, CDR2 FQGNSA. CDR3 size: 16 residues. Filled out from reference TRBV7-2 and TRBJ2-3, the complete variable domain reads GAGVSQSPSNKVTEKGKDVELRCDPISGHTALYWYRQSLGQGLEFLIYFQGNSAPDKSGLPSDRFSAERTGGSVSTLTIQRTQQEDSAVYLCASSLAHQGKTYTQYFGPGTRLTVL.

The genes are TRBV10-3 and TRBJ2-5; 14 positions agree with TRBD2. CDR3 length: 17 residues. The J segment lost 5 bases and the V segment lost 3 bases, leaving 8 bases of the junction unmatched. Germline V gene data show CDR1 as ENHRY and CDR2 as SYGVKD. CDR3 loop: CAISEGLAGGGRETQYF. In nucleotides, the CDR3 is TGTGCCATCAGTGAAGGACTAGCGGGGGGCGGAAGGGAGACCCAGTACTTC.

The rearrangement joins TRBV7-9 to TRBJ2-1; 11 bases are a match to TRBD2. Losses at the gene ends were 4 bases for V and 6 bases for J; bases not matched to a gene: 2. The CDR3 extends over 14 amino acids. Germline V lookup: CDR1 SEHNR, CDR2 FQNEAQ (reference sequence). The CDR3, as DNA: TGTGCCAGCAGCTCGGGACTAGCGGTCAATGAGCAGTTCTTC. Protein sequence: CASSSGLAVNEQFF.

This CDR3 is CASSRGTDTQYF. For the CDR3, the DNA is TGTGCCAGCAGTCGGGGTACAGATACGCAGTATTTT. This rearrangement joins TRBV28 to TRBJ2-3; TRBD2 is a possible D gene (5 bases). Germline V lookup: CDR1 MDHEN, CDR2 SYDVKM. The CDR3 consists of 12 residues. Trimming pared 5 bases from V and 3 bases from J, leaving 6 bases between.

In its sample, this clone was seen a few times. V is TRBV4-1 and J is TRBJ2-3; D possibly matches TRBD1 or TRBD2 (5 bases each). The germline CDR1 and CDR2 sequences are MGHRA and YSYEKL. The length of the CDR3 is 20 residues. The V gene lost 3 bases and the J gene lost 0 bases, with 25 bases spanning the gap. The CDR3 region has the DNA TGCGCCAGCAGCCACCGGGGCCTTTTGGGAGCCCTCTCTAGCACAGATACGCAGTATTTT. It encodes CASSHRGLLGALSSTDTQYF.

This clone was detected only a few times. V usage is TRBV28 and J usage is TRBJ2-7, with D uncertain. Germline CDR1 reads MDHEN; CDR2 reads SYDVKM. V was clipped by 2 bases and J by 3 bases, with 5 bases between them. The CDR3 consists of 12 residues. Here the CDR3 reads CASSLPFYEQYF. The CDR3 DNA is TGTGCCAGCAGTTTACCTTTCTACGAGCAGTACTTC. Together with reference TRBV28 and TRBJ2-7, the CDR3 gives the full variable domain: DVKVTQSSRYLVKRTGEKVFLECVQDMDHENMFWYRQDPGLGLRLIYFSYDVKMKEKGDIPEGYSVSREKKERFSLILESASTNQTSMYLCASSLPFYEQYFGPGTRLTVT.

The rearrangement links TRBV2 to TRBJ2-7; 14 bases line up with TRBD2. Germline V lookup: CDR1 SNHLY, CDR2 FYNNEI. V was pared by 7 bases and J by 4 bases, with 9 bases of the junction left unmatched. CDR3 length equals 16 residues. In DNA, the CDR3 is TGTGCCAGCAATCCTAGCGGGACTAGCGGGGGTTACGAGCAGTACGTC. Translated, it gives CASNPSGTSGGYEQYV.

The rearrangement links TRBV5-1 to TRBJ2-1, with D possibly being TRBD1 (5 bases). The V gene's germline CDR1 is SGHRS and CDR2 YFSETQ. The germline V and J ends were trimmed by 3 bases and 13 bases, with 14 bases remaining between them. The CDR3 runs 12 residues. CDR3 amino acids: CASSSENQGQFF. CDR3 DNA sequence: TGCGCCAGCAGCTCGGAAAACCAGGGTCAGTTCTTC.

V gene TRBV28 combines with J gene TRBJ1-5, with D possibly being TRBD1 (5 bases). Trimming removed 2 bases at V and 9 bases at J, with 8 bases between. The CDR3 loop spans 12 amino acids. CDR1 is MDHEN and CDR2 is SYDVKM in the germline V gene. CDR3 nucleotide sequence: TGTGCCAGCAGTTTACGGGGGGGGCCCCAGCATTTT. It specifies CASSLRGGPQHF.

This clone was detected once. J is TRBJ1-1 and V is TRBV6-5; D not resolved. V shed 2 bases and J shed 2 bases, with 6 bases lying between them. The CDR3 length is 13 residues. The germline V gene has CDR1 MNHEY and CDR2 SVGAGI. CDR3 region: CASSYRTNTEAFF. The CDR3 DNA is TGTGCCAGCAGTTACCGGACTAACACTGAAGCTTTCTTT.

CDR3 coding DNA: TGTGCCAGCAGCCCTATTAGCGGGAAAGGCGAGACCCAGTACTTC. This codes for CASSPISGKGETQYF. V usage is TRBV2 and J usage is TRBJ2-5, with 8 bases that match TRBD2. V trimming: 6 bases; J trimming: 5 bases; junction bases outside the gene matches: 11. This CDR3 region has 15 residues. Germline V gene sequence: CDR1 SNHLY, CDR2 FYNNEI.

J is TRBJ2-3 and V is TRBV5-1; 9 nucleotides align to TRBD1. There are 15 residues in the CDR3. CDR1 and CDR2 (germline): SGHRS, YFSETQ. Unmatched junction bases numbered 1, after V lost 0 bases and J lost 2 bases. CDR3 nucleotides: TGCGCCAGCAGCTTGGGGGACAGGGACACAGATACGCAGTATTTT. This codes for CASSLGDRDTDTQYF.

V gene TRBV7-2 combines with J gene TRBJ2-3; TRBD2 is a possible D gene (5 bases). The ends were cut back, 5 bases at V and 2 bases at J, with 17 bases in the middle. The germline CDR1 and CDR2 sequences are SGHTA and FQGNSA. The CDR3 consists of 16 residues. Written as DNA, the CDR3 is TGTGCCAGCAGCCCCCAACGGGATCTCCCCACAGATACGCAGTATTTT. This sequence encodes CASSPQRDLPTDTQYF.

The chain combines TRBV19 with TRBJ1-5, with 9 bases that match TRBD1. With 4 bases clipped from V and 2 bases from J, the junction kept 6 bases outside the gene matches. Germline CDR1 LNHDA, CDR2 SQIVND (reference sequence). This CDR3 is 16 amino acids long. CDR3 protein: CASSTTTGGGNQPQHF. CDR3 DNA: TGTGCCAGTAGTACCACGACAGGGGGAGGCAATCAGCCCCAGCATTTT.

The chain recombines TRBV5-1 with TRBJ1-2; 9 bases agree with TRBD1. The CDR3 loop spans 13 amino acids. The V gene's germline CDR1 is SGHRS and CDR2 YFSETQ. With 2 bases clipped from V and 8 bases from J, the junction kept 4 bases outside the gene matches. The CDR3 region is CASSFGTGSGYTF. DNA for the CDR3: TGCGCCAGCAGCTTCGGGACAGGGAGCGGCTACACCTTC.

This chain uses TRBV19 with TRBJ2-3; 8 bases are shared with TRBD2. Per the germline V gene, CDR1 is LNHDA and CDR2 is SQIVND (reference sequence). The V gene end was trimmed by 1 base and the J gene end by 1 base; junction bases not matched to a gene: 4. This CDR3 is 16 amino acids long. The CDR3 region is CASSIVSGGGTDTQYF. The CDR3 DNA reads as TGTGCCAGTAGTATAGTATCGGGGGGGGGCACAGATACGCAGTATTTT.

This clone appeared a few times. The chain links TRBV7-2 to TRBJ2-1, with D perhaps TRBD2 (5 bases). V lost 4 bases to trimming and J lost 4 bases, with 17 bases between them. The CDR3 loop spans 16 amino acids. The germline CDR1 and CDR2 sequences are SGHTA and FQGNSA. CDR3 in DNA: TGTGCCAGCAGCTACCGGACTGGCGGCTTATACAATGAGCAGTTCTTC. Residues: CASSYRTGGLYNEQFF.

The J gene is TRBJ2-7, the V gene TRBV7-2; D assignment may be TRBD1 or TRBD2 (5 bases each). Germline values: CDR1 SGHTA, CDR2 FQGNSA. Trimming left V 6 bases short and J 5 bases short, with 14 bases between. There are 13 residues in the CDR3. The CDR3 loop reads CASRPGTGHEQYF. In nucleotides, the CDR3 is TGTGCCAGCAGACCGGGGACCGGGCACGAGCAGTACTTC.

The CDR3 spells CASSLATGYNEQFF. CDR3 coding DNA: TGCGCCAGCAGCTTGGCGACAGGCTACAATGAGCAGTTCTTC. The genes are TRBV5-1 and TRBJ2-1; weak D call: TRBD1 (6 bases). Germline V gene sequence: CDR1 SGHRS, CDR2 YFSETQ. The CDR3 consists of 14 residues. The V end lost 0 bases, the J end lost 3 bases, and 7 bases lay between the germline ends.